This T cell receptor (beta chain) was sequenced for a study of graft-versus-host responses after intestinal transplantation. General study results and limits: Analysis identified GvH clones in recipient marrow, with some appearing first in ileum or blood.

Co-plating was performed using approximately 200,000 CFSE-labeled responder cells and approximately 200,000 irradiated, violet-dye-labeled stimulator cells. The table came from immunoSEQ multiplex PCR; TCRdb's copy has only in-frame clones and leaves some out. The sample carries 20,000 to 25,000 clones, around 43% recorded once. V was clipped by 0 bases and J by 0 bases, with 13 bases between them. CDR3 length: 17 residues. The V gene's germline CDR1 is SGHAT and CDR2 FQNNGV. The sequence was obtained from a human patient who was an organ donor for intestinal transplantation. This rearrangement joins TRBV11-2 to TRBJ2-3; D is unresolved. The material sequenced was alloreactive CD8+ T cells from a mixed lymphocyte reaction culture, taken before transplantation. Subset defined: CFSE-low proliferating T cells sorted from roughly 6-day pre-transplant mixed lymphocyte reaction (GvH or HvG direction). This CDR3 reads CASSLEGLRLSTDTQYF. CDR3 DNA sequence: TGTGCCAGCAGCTTAGAGGGCTTGCGGCTTAGCACAGATACGCAGTATTTT.